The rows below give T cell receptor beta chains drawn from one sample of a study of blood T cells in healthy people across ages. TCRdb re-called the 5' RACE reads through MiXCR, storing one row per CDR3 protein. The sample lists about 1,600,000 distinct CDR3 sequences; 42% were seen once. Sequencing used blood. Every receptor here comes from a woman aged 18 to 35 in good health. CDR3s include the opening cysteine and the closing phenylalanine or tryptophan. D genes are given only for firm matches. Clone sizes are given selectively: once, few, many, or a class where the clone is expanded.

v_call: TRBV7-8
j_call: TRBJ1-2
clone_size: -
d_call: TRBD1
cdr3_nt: TGTGCCAGCAGTCATAGGGGGGACAGCTATGGCTACACCTTC
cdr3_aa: CASSHRGDSYGYTF

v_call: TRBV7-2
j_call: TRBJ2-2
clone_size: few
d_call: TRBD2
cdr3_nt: TGTGCCAGCAGCTGGGGGACTACGAACACCGGGGAGCTGTTTTTT
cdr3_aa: CASSWGTTNTGELFF

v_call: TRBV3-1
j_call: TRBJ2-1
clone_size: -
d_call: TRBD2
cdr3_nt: TGTGCCAGCAGCCGAAATAGCGGGAGTCGGGGGGAGCAGTTCTTC
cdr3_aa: CASSRNSGSRGEQFF

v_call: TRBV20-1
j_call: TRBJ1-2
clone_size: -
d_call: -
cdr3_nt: TGCAGTGCTAGAGACGGTGGGGGCTATGGCTACACCTTC
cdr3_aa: CSARDGGGYGYTF

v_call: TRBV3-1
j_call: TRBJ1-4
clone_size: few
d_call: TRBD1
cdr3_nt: TGTGCCAGCACCCCCGGTAGGAGGGGGCGATCTAATGAAAAACTGTTTTTT
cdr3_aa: CASTPGRRGRSNEKLFF

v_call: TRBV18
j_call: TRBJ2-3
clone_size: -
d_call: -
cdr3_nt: TGTGCCAGCTCACCTCTTTCGGAGGGAGATACGCAGTATTTT
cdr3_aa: CASSPLSEGDTQYF

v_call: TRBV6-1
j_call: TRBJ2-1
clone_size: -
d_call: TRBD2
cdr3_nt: TGTGCCAGCAGTCTAAGAGGACTAGCGGCCTACAATGAGCAGTTCTTC
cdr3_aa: CASSLRGLAAYNEQFF

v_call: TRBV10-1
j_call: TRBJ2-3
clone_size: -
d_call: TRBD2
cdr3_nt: TGCGCCAGCAGTGACCAAACGGGGGGGCCGGGAGATACGCAGTATTTT
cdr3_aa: CASSDQTGGPGDTQYF

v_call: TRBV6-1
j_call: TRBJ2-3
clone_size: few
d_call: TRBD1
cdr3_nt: TGTGCCAGCAGTGAAGCGCTGATTTTCGAGACAGGGCTTAAATCGCAGTATTTT
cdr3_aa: CASSEALIFETGLKSQYF

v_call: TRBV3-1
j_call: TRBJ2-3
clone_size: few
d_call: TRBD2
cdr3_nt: TGTGCCAGCAGAGCGGGACTAGCGGGGACCTACACAGATACGCAGTATTTT
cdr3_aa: CASRAGLAGTYTDTQYF

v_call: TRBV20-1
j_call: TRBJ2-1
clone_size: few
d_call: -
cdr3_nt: TGCAGTGCTACCCCCGAAGGTGTTGAGCAGTTCTTC
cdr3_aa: CSATPEGVEQFF

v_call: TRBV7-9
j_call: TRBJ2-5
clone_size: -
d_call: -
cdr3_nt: TGTGCCAGCAGCCCCGCGGGTCCCTATCAAGAGACCCAGTACTTC
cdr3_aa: CASSPAGPYQETQYF

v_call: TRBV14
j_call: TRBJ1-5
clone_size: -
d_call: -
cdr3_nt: TGTGCCAGCAGTCAAGGGTCGAATAGCAATCAGCCCCAGCATTTT
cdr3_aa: CASSQGSNSNQPQHF

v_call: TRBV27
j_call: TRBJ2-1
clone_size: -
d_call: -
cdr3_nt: TGTGCCAGCAGTCCCACGGGACTGATCAATGAGCAGTTCTTC
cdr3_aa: CASSPTGLINEQFF

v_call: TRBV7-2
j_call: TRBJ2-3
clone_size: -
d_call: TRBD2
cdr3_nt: TGTGCCAGCAGCTTAGGAGGGACTACACCAGATACGCAGTATTTT
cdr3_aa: CASSLGGTTPDTQYF

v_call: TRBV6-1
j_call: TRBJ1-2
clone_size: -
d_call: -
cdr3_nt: TGTGCCAGCAGGCCCGATCTGGGGGCGACTAACTATGGCTACACCTTC
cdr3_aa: CASRPDLGATNYGYTF

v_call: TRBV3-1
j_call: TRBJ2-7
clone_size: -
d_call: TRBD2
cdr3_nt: TGTGCCAGCAGCCAGTTGGGGACTAGCCTATACGAGCAGTACTTC
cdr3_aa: CASSQLGTSLYEQYF

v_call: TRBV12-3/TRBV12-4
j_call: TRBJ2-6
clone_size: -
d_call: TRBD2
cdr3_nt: TGTGCCAGCAGTCTCAAAGGACTAGCGGGGGGGCTCTCTGGGGCCAACGTCCTGACTTTC
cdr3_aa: CASSLKGLAGGLSGANVLTF

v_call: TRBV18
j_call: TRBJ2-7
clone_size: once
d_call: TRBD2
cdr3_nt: TGTGCCAGCTCACCACGGGAGCGGGGGGTCGCCTACGAGCAGTACTTC
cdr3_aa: CASSPRERGVAYEQYF

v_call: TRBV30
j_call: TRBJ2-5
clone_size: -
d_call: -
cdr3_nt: TGTGCCTGGAGCGCAAACCTGGGGCCCCAAGAGACCCAGTACTTC
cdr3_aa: CAWSANLGPQETQYF

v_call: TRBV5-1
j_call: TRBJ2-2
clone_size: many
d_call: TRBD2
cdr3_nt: TGCGCCAGCAGCTTGACAAACCTAGCGGGAGGTACCGGGGAGCTGTTTTTT
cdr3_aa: CASSLTNLAGGTGELFF

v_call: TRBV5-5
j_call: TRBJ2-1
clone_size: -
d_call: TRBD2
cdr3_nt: TGTGCCAGCAGCTGGACCCGACTAGCGGCTTCCTACGAGCAGTTCTTC
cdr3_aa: CASSWTRLAASYEQFF

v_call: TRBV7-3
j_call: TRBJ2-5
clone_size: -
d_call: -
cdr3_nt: TGTGCCAGCAGCTTAATGGCGACCGGTGCGGCAGGGGTCAATGAGCAGTACTTC
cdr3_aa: CASSLMATGAAGVNEQYF

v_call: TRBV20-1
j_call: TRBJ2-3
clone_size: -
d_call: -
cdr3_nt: TGCAGTGCAATTAAAGGAGATACGCAGTATTTT
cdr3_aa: CSAIKGDTQYF

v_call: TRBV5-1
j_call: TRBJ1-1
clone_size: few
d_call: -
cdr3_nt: TGCGCCAGCAGCCCACGAGATCGGGCTCTGAACGCTGAAGCTTTCTTT
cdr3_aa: CASSPRDRALNAEAFF

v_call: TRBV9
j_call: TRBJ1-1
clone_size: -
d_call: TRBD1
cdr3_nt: TGTGCCAGCAGCGCTTTCTTGGGACAGGGCGACACTGAAGCTTTCTTT
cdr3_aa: CASSAFLGQGDTEAFF

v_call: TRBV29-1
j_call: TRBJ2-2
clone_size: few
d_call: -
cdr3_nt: TGCAGCGCCGCCCAGCGGGCGAACACCGGGGAGCTGTTTTTT
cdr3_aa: CSAAQRANTGELFF

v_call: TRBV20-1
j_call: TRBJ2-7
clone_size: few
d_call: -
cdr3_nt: TGCAGTGCTCCCCACGTGGGGGTAAACTACGAGCAGTACTTC
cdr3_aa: CSAPHVGVNYEQYF

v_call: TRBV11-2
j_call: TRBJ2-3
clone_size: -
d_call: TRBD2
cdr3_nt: TGTGCCAGCAGCGACAGGACTAGCGGCCACACAGATACGCAGTATTTT
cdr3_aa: CASSDRTSGHTDTQYF

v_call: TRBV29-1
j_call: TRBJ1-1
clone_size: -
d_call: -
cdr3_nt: TGCAGCGTTGGGGTAGGGGGGGTAAACACTGAAGCTTTCTTT
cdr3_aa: CSVGVGGVNTEAFF

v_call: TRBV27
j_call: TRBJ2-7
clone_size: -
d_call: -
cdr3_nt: TGTGCCAGCATGTCCCCGGCTCGCGAGCAGTACTTC
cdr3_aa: CASMSPAREQYF

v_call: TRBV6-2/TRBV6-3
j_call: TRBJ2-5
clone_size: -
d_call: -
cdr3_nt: TGTGCCAGCAGTTACACAGCGGTTGTGGAGACCCAGTACTTC
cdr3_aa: CASSYTAVVETQYF

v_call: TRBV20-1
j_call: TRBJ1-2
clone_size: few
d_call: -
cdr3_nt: TGCAGTGCTAGCAGGCAGACTAACTATGGCTACACCTTC
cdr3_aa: CSASRQTNYGYTF

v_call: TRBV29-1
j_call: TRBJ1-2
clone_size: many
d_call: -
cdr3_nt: TGCAGCGTTGCTGAGGGAGGAGGTAACTATGGCTACACCTTC
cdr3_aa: CSVAEGGGNYGYTF

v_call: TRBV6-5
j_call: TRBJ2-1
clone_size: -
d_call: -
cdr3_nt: TGTGCCAGCAGCCTGACGGTGGACTACAATGAGCAGTTCTTC
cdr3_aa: CASSLTVDYNEQFF

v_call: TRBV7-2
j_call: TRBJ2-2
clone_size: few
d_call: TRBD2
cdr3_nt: TGTGCCAGCAGCTTAGGGGCTAGCGGGAGGGTTACCGGGGAGCTGTTTTTT
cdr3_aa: CASSLGASGRVTGELFF

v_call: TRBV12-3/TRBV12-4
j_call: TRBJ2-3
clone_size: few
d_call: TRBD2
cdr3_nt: TGTGCCAGCAGTCGCGGGGGGGCCGGTACAGATACGCAGTATTTT
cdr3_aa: CASSRGGAGTDTQYF

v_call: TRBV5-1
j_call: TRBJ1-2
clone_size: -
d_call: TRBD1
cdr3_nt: TGCGCCAGCAGCTCCACCGGGACAGAGATCTGTGGCTACACCTTC
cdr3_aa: CASSSTGTEICGYTF

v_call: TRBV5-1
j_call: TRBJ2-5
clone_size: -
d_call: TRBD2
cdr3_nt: TGCGCCAGCAAAAGCGGGAGACACCTAAGCCAAGAGACCCAGTACTTC
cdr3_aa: CASKSGRHLSQETQYF

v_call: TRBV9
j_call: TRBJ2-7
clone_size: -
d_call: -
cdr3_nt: TGTGCCAGCGGCCCTATCCACGAGCAGTACTTC
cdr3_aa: CASGPIHEQYF

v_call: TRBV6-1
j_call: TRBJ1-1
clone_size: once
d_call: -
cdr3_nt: TGTGCCAGCAGCCCCAGGGGAAATGAAGCTTTCTTT
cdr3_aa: CASSPRGNEAFF

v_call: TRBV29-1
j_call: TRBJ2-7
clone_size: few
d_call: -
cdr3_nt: TGCAGCGTTCCTAGGGTCGGCTACAATGAGCAGTACTTC
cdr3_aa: CSVPRVGYNEQYF